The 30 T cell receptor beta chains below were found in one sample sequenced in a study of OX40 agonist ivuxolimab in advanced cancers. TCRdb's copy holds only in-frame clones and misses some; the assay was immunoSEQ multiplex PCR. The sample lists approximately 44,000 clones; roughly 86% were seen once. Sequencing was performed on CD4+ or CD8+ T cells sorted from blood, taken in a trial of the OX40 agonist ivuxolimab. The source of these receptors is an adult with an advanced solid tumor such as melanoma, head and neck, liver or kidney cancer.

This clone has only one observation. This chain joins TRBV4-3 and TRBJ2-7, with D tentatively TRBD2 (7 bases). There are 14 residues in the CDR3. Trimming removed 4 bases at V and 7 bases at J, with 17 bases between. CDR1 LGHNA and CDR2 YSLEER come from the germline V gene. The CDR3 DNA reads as TGCGCCAGCAGCCTTTGGGGGGGCGTGGAGGAGCAGTACTTC. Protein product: CASSLWGGVEEQYF.

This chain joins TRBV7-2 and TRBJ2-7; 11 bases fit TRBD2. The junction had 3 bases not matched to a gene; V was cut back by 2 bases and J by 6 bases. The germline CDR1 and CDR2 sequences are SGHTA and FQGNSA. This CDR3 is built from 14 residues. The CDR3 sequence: CASSLTSGSPEQYF. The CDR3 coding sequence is TGTGCCAGCAGCTTAACTAGCGGGAGTCCCGAGCAGTACTTC.

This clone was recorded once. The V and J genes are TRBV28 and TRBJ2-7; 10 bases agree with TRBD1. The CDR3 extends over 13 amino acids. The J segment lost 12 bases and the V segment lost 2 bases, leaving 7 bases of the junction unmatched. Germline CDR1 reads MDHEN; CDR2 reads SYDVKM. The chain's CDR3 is CASSLRDRGSRYF. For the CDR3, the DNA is TGTGCCAGCAGTTTACGGGACAGGGGCTCAAGGTACTTC.

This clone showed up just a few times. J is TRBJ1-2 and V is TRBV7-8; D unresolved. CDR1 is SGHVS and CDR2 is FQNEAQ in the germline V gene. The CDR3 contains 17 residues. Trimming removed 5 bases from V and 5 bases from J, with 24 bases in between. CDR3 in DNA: TGTGCCAGCAGCCAGACCCGGTTAGGCCGAAGTGGGTATGGCTACACCTTC. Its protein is CASSQTRLGRSGYGYTF.

As DNA, the CDR3 is TGTGCCAGCAGCTCGGGACATGGAGATCATCAGCCCCAGCATTTT. Translating gives CASSSGHGDHQPQHF. This sequence joins TRBV2 and TRBJ1-5; D might be TRBD1 (6 bases). The ends were cut back, 6 bases at V and 5 bases at J, with 17 bases in the middle. The CDR3 has 15 residues. Germline V CDR1 and CDR2: SNHLY, FYNNEI.

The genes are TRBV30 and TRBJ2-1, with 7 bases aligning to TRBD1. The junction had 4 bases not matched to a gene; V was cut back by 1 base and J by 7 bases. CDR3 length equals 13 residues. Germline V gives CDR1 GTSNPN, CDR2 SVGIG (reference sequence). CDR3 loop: CAWSGQGWNEQFF. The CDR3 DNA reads TGTGCCTGGAGTGGACAGGGCTGGAATGAGCAGTTCTTC. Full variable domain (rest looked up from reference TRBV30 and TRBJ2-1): SQTIHQWPATLVQPVGSPLSLECTVEGTSNPNLYWYRQAAGRGLQLLFYSVGIGQISSEVPQNLSASRPQDRQFILSSKKLLLSDSGFYLCAWSGQGWNEQFFGPGTRLTVL.

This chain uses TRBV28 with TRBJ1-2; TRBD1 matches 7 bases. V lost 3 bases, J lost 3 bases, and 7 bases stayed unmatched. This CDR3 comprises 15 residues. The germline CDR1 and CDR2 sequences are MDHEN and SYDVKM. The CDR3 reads CASSLGQSAYYGYTF. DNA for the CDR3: TGTGCCAGCAGTTTGGGACAGTCCGCGTACTATGGCTACACCTTC.

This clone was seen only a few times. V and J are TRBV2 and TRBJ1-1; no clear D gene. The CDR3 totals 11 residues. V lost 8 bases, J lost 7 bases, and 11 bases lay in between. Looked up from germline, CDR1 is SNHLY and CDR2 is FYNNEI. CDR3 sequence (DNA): TGTGCCAGCGTTGGCACAGTTGAAGCTTTCTTT. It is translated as CASVGTVEAFF.

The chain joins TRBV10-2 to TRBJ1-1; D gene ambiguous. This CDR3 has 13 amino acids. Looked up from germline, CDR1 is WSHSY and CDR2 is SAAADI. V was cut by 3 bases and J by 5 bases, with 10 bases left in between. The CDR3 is CASSDEGFTEAFF. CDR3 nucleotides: TGCGCCAGCAGTGATGAGGGTTTTACTGAAGCTTTCTTT.

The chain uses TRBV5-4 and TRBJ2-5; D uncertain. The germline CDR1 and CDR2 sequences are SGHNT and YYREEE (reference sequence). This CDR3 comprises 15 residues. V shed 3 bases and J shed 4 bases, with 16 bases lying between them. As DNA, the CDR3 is TGTGCCAGCAGCTCGGGTGAGAGGTCGAGAGAGACCCAGTACTTC. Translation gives CASSSGERSRETQYF.

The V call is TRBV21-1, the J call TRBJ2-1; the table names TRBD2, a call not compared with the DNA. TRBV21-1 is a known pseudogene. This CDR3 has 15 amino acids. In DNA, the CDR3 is TGTGCCAGCAGCAAACGGGGGTATTATCCGAATGAGCAGTTCTTC. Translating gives CASSKRGYYPNEQFF.

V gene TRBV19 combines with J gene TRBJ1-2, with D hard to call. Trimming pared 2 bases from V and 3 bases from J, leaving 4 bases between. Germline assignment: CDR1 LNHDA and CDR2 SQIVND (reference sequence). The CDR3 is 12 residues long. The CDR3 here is CASSIRDYGYTF. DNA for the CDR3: TGTGCCAGTAGTATACGGGACTATGGCTACACCTTC.

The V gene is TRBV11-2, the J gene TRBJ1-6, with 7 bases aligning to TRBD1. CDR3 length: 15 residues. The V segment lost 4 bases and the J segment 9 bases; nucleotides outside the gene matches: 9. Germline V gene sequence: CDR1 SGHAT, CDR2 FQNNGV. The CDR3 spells CASSSLTGVVSPLHF. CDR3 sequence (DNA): TGTGCCAGCAGCTCCTTAACAGGGGTCGTTTCACCCCTCCACTTT.

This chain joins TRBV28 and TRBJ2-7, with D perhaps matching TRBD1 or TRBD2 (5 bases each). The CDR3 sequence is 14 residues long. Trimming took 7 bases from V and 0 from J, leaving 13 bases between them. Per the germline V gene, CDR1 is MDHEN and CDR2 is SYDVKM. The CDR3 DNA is TGTGCCAGCACCTCGACCGGGACCTCCTACGAGCAGTACTTC. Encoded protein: CASTSTGTSYEQYF.

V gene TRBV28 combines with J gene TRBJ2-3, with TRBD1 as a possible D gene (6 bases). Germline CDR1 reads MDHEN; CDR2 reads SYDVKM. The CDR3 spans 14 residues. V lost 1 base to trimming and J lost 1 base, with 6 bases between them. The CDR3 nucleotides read TGTGCCAGCAGTTTATCAGGGGGCACAGATACGCAGTATTTT. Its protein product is CASSLSGGTDTQYF. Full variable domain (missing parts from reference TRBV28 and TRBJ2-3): DVKVTQSSRYLVKRTGEKVFLECVQDMDHENMFWYRQDPGLGLRLIYFSYDVKMKEKGDIPEGYSVSREKKERFSLILESASTNQTSMYLCASSLSGGTDTQYFGPGTRLTVL.

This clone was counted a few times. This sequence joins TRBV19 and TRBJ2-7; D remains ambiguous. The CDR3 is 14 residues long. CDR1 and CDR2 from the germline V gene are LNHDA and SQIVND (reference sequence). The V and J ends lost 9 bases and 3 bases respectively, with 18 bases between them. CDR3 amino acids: CASRQTVLFYEQYF. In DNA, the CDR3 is TGTGCCAGCCGACAAACAGTTCTATTCTACGAGCAGTACTTC.

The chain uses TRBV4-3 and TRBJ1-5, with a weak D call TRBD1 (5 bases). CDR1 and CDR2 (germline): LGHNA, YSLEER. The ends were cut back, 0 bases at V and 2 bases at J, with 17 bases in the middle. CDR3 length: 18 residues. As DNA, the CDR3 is TGCGCCAGCAGCCAAGAGGGGCACGGCATGGGGGGCAATCAGCCCCAGCATTTT. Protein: CASSQEGHGMGGNQPQHF.

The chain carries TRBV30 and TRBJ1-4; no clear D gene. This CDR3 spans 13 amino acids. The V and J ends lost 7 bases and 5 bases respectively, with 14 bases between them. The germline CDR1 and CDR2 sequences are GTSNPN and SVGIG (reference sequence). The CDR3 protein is CAFGRETNEKLFF. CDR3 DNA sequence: TGTGCCTTCGGAAGGGAAACGAATGAAAAACTGTTTTTT.

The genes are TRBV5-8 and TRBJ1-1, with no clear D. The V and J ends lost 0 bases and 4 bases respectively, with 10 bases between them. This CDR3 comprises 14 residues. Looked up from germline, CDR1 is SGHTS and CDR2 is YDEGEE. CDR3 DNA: TGTGCCAGCAGCTTGGTTGGGTCGAGCACTGAAGCTTTCTTT. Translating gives CASSLVGSSTEAFF.

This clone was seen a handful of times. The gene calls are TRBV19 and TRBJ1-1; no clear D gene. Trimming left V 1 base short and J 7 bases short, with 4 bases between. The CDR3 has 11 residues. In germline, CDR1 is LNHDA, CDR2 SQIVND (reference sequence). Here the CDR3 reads CASSIGGEAFF. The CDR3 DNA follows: TGTGCCAGTAGTATAGGAGGTGAAGCTTTCTTT.

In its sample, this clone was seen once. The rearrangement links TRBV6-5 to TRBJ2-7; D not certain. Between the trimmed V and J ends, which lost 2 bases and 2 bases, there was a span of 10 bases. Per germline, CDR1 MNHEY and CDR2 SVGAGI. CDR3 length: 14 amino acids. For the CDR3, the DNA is TGTGCCAGCAGTTACGGCTCGGACCCCTACGAGCAGTACTTC. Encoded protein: CASSYGSDPYEQYF.

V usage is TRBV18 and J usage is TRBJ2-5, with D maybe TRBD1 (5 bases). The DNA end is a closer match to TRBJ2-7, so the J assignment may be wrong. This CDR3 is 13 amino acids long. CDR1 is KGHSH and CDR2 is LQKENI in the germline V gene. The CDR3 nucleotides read TGTGCCAGCTCACCTAGAACAGGCTACGAGCAGTACTTC. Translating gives CASSPRTGYEQYF.

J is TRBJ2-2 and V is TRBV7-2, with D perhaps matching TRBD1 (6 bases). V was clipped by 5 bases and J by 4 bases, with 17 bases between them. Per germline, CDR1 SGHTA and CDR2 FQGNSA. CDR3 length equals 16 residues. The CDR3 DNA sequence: TGTGCCAGCAGCCTACGCGACACAGGGACCACCGGGGAGCTGTTTTTT. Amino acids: CASSLRDTGTTGELFF.

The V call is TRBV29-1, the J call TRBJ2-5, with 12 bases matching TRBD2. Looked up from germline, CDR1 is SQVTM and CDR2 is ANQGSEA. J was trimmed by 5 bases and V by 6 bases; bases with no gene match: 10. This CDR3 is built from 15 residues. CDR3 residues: CSVEMTSGSPETQYF. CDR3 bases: TGCAGCGTGGAGATGACTAGCGGGAGTCCGGAGACCCAGTACTTC.

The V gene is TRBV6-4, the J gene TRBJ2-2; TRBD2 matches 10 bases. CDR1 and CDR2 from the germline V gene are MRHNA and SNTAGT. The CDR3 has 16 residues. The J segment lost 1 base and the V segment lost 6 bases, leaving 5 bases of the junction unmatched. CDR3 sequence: CASRLSGGQNTGELFF. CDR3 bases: TGTGCCAGCAGACTTAGCGGGGGGCAGAACACCGGGGAGCTGTTTTTT.

The CDR3 sequence is CASSLLGLVDTQYF. The CDR3 DNA sequence: TGCGCCAGCAGCCTCCTGGGCCTCGTGGATACGCAGTATTTT. The chain is built from TRBV4-1 and TRBJ2-3, with D hard to call. The germline CDR1 and CDR2 sequences are MGHRA and YSYEKL. This CDR3 is 14 amino acids long. V shed 4 bases and J shed 6 bases, with 14 bases lying between them.

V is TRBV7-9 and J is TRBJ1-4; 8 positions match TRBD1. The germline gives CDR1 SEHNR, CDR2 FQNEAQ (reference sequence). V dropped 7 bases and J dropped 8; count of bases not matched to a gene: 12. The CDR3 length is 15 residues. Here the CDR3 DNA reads TGTGCCAGCATCCCTAGCGGGACAGGTTGGGAAAAACTGTTTTTT. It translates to CASIPSGTGWEKLFF.

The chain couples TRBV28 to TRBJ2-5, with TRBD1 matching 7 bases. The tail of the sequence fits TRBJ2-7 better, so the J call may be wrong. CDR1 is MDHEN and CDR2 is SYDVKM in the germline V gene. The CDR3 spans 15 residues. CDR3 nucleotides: TGTGCCAGCAGTTCCGGGACAGAAAGCTCCTACGAGCAGTACTTC. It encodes CASSSGTESSYEQYF.

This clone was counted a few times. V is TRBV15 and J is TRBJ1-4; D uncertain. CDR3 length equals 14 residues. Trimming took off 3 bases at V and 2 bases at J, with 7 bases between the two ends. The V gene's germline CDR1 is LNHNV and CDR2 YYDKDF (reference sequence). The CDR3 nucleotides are TGTGCCACCAGCAGCGGGATCACTAATGAAAAACTGTTTTTT. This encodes CATSSGITNEKLFF.

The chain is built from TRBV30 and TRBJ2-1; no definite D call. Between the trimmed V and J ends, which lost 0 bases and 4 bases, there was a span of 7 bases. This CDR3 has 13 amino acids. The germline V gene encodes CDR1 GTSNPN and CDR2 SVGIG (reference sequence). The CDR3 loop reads CAWSVQAYNEQFF. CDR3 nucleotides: TGTGCCTGGAGTGTCCAAGCTTACAATGAGCAGTTCTTC.